These T cell receptor beta chains were read from a single sample in a study of cytomegalovirus exposure and HLA in healthy donors. Method: immunoSEQ multiplex PCR; TCRdb's copy keeps in-frame clones and lacks some. Recorded for this sample: tens of thousands of clones. Material: PBMCs. All receptors come from a female donor in good health and CMV-seronegative. Both conserved end residues are part of each CDR3. Fields, in order: J gene, V gene, CDR3 protein.

>TRBJ1-5|TRBV7-8
CASSLWDSYNQPQHF
>TRBJ2-5|TRBV7-2
CASSTGLAGEETQYF
>TRBJ2-2|TRBV30
CAWSPNRAGELFF
>TRBJ2-3|TRBV4-2
CASSQDQTSGVDTQYF
>TRBJ1-2|TRBV18
CASSPQTGGHYGYTF
>TRBJ2-1|TRBV19
CASSIPTGPYNEQFF
>TRBJ2-7|TRBV18
CASSPRSGQGSSRAYEQYF
>TRBJ2-7|TRBV2
CASTPGQGNYEQYF
>TRBJ2-1|TRBV29-1
CSVELGTPYNEQFF
>TRBJ2-7|TRBV30
CAWSVVGSGRSYEQYF
>TRBJ1-3|TRBV9
CASSAGMGSTGNTIYF
>TRBJ2-5|TRBV2
CASSEEGGGQETQYF
>TRBJ1-2|TRBV6-1
CASSEAGGGLWYGYTF
>TRBJ2-7|TRBV10-3
CAISDNLSYEQYF
>TRBJ1-2|TRBV29-1
CSVEGDRTYGYTF
>TRBJ2-1|TRBV9
CASSGKDRIPYNEQFF
>TRBJ1-1|TRBV21-1
CASSKVAGGAPEAFF
>TRBJ2-1|TRBV19
CASSSGLAGGISYNEQFF
>TRBJ1-5|TRBV18
CASSPSPARPQHF
>TRBJ2-6|TRBV2
CASSQILAGANVLTF
>TRBJ2-7|TRBV13
CASSLRTSGVYEQYF
>TRBJ1-2|TRBV30
CAWSGQGKGYTF
>TRBJ1-4|TRBV29-1
CSVGVDGGEKLFF
>TRBJ1-1|TRBV7-9
CASSPQGFGTEAFF
>TRBJ2-1|TRBV4-1
CASSLSGARGSYNEQFF
>TRBJ1-2|TRBV20-1
CSAPTRGYTF
>TRBJ2-1|TRBV27
CASSSYRAGANNEQFF
>TRBJ2-2|TRBV5-1
CASSLGLAGEGELFF
>TRBJ1-1|TRBV5-1
CASSQQGGNTEAFF
>TRBJ2-3|TRBV5-1
CASSLASGRYTDTQYF
>TRBJ1-2|TRBV5-6
CASSFLLTGTGDSGYTF
>TRBJ2-2|TRBV12-5
CASGLQVGELFF
>TRBJ1-1|TRBV27
CASRPGQGDEAFF
>TRBJ2-7|TRBV2
CASRSGDTYEQYF
>TRBJ1-2|TRBV7-9
CASSLDRGKANYGYTF
>TRBJ1-1|TRBV6-5
CASSYSGGLSTEAFF
>TRBJ1-1|TRBV29-1
CSVERGRMAFF
>TRBJ2-3|TRBV5-6
CASRGRVRTDTQYF
>TRBJ2-7|TRBV7-3
CASRGDRGGYEQYF
>TRBJ1-1|TRBV7-2
CASSFSGPGEAFF
>TRBJ2-5|TRBV4-1
CASSQDRGSWETQYF
>TRBJ2-7|TRBV27
CASSLLAGTPYEQYF
>TRBJ1-1|TRBV25-1
CASSEAGQGAEAFF
>TRBJ2-5|TRBV5-6
CASSPRPGQETQYF
>TRBJ1-5|TRBV27
CASSLGRGSNQPQHF
>TRBJ2-1|TRBV12-5
CASGQPPGQERNEQFF
>TRBJ2-7|TRBV5-6
CASSLRITSYEQYF
>TRBJ1-6|TRBV6-5
CASSYSGAGGSPLHF
>TRBJ2-7|TRBV2
CASTQSDRGHEQYF
>TRBJ2-7|TRBV30
CAATSQRASSYEQYF
>TRBJ2-5|TRBV5-4
CASSLWVGRPDQETQYF
>TRBJ1-2|TRBV15
CATSRDNLYGYTF
>TRBJ2-1|TRBV4-3
CASSQDLGLVDEQFF
>TRBJ1-2|TRBV6-5
CASSYHRVQDYGYTF